This T cell receptor (beta chain) derives from a study of T-cell memory formation after mild COVID-19. In the study overall: Each donor largely had its own TCR clusters. Study results and caveats: A subset of responding clones appeared in pre-infection memory, suggesting cross-reactive memory joined. Day 15 to 85 contracting clones showed balanced CD4/CD8; later expanders leaned CD4+.

The V gene lost 5 bases and the J gene lost 8 bases, with 19 bases spanning the gap. This CDR3 is 15 amino acids long. CDR1 and CDR2 from the germline V gene are SGHVS and FQNEAQ. Amplification by 5'RACE using constant-segment primers produced TCR alpha and TCR beta cDNA libraries that carried sample barcodes and UMIs. TCRdb reanalysed the 5' RACE reads using MiXCR and keeps one entry per CDR3 protein. The sample contains about 210,000 distinct CDR3 sequences, roughly a tenth of which appear only once. This clonotype has a handful of counts. Its matching antigen is unknown. This TCR was sampled from a young man who had mild COVID-19 (a few samples of this study predate the infection). Cell type and time point are not known. This chain links TRBV7-8 with TRBJ2-1; D is perhaps TRBD2 (6 bases). Sequenced: PBMCs or a T cell subset sorted from them (not recorded which). The CDR3 loop reads CASSATGTFSDEQFF. The CDR3 DNA reads TGTGCCAGCAGCGCAACCGGGACTTTCAGCGATGAGCAGTTCTTC.